The present TCR beta chain was sequenced within a study of blood T cell repertoires in COVID-19. At the level of the study: The study drew acute and convalescent COVID-19 samples from the United States, Italy and Spain. Nucleic acid was either cDNA or gDNA, and it came from T cells, B-cell-depleted T cells, or PBMCs.

In the study's own analysis: Reference gene primer amplification yielded estimated nucleated cell counts. Assay: immunoSEQ multiplex PCR; the TCRdb copy retains only in-frame clones and omits some. V and J calls and clone size are those listed in that table; D and trimming were worked out from the DNA. The sample lists 200,000 to 250,000 clones, around 90% occurring once. The sequenced sample was peripheral blood. The sequence was collected from a man between 60 and 75 years old who had recovered from COVID-19.

The CDR3 is CASSQDVSYEQFF. Here the CDR3 DNA reads TGCGCCAGCAGCCAAGATGTTAGCTATGAGCAGTTCTTC. The rearrangement joins TRBV4-3 to TRBJ2-1; the D is unclear. The CDR3 is made up of 13 amino acids. The germline gives CDR1 LGHNA, CDR2 YSLEER. V was shortened by 0 bases and J by 8 bases, with 8 bases between the two germline ends.